Listed below are T cell receptor beta chains from one sample, sequenced in a study of blood T cell repertoires in COVID-19. Only in-frame clones appear in the TCRdb table, and some are missing; sequencing was by immunoSEQ multiplex PCR. The sample gives about 170,000 clones, 82% of which show up once; roughly 9.1% is in the top ten. Sequencing used peripheral blood. These receptors were taken from a woman aged 70-85 years with acute or convalescent COVID-19. The CDR3 runs from the conserved cysteine through the conserved F or W. The order of the fields is D gene, clone size, J gene, V gene, CDR3 protein. The D gene is left open where the match is weak. Rows give clone size only sometimes, using once, few, many, or a class for an expanded clone.

d_gene: TRBD1
abundance: .
j_gene: TRBJ2-3
v_gene: TRBV4-3
CDR3aa: CASSRGTGASTDTQYF

d_gene: TRBD1
abundance: few
j_gene: TRBJ1-5
v_gene: TRBV20-1
CDR3aa: CSASSGTGGGQPQHF

d_gene: .
abundance: .
j_gene: TRBJ2-3
v_gene: TRBV28
CDR3aa: CASSTTSYEMNTQYF

d_gene: .
abundance: .
j_gene: TRBJ1-1
v_gene: TRBV11-1
CDR3aa: CASSLMRYQSTEAFF

d_gene: .
abundance: .
j_gene: TRBJ2-4
v_gene: TRBV7-9
CDR3aa: CASSYDSINIQYF

d_gene: .
abundance: .
j_gene: TRBJ2-1
v_gene: TRBV19
CDR3aa: CASKEARKMNNEQFF

d_gene: .
abundance: .
j_gene: TRBJ1-1
v_gene: TRBV18
CDR3aa: CASSVTDRGNTEAFF

d_gene: TRBD2
abundance: .
j_gene: TRBJ2-3
v_gene: TRBV6-1
CDR3aa: CASSETTSGGTDTQYF

d_gene: TRBD1
abundance: .
j_gene: TRBJ1-5
v_gene: TRBV3-1/TRBV3-2
CDR3aa: CASSATGTGNQPQHF

d_gene: TRBD2
abundance: .
j_gene: TRBJ2-2
v_gene: TRBV4-2
CDR3aa: CASSQSSGGTGELFF

d_gene: .
abundance: .
j_gene: TRBJ2-3
v_gene: TRBV7-2
CDR3aa: CASSLGGITDTQYF

d_gene: TRBD1
abundance: .
j_gene: TRBJ2-5
v_gene: TRBV5-4
CDR3aa: CASSLGLTGELETQYF

d_gene: .
abundance: .
j_gene: TRBJ1-2
v_gene: TRBV11-2
CDR3aa: CASSPGVGRGNYGYTF

d_gene: .
abundance: many
j_gene: TRBJ2-7
v_gene: TRBV28
CDR3aa: CASSLGGMRSYEQYF

d_gene: .
abundance: .
j_gene: TRBJ1-5
v_gene: TRBV2
CDR3aa: CASSAGYNQPQHF

d_gene: TRBD2
abundance: .
j_gene: TRBJ2-3
v_gene: TRBV4-2
CDR3aa: CASSQEGTSGVAPDTQYF

d_gene: TRBD2
abundance: .
j_gene: TRBJ2-5
v_gene: TRBV5-1
CDR3aa: CASTLIPGLAEPPQETQYF

d_gene: .
abundance: .
j_gene: TRBJ2-1
v_gene: TRBV7-2
CDR3aa: CASSLARGEYNEQFF

d_gene: .
abundance: .
j_gene: TRBJ1-3
v_gene: TRBV6-2/TRBV6-3
CDR3aa: CASSYFKWGGGNTIYF

d_gene: .
abundance: .
j_gene: TRBJ2-1
v_gene: TRBV7-6
CDR3aa: CASSSSLNKEQFF

d_gene: TRBD2
abundance: .
j_gene: TRBJ2-7
v_gene: TRBV7-2
CDR3aa: CASSFSGGHEQYF

d_gene: TRBD2
abundance: .
j_gene: TRBJ2-2
v_gene: TRBV3-1/TRBV3-2
CDR3aa: CASSHGLAGMAGELFF

d_gene: TRBD1
abundance: .
j_gene: TRBJ1-4
v_gene: TRBV5-1
CDR3aa: CASSPGQENEKLFF

d_gene: TRBD2
abundance: .
j_gene: TRBJ2-3
v_gene: TRBV6-2/TRBV6-3
CDR3aa: CASSQRGVGTDTQYF

d_gene: TRBD2
abundance: few
j_gene: TRBJ2-3
v_gene: TRBV7-2
CDR3aa: CASSSGRGADTQYF

d_gene: TRBD2
abundance: few
j_gene: TRBJ2-1
v_gene: TRBV18
CDR3aa: CASSPPSGGRYNEQFF

d_gene: .
abundance: .
j_gene: TRBJ1-1
v_gene: TRBV19
CDR3aa: CASNEGRPGTEAFF

d_gene: TRBD1
abundance: .
j_gene: TRBJ1-2
v_gene: TRBV28
CDR3aa: CASSTWTGFTYGYTF

d_gene: TRBD1
abundance: .
j_gene: TRBJ1-6
v_gene: TRBV9
CDR3aa: CASSVTDRVGSPLHF

d_gene: TRBD1
abundance: .
j_gene: TRBJ1-2
v_gene: TRBV30
CDR3aa: CAWSPGTVLNYGYTF

d_gene: .
abundance: .
j_gene: TRBJ1-3
v_gene: TRBV19
CDR3aa: CASSIGRLGNTIYF

d_gene: TRBD2
abundance: .
j_gene: TRBJ2-1
v_gene: TRBV7-9
CDR3aa: CASRSAETSGSNEQFF

d_gene: .
abundance: .
j_gene: TRBJ2-3
v_gene: TRBV2
CDR3aa: CASSLTDTQYF